This entry lists 23 T cell receptor beta chains sequenced from one sample in a study of brain T cells in children with intractable seizures. Documented time point: blood from clinic visit 5 months post-surgery; TSC patient then seizure free. The table came from immunoSEQ multiplex PCR; TCRdb's copy has only in-frame clones and leaves some out. The sample contains about 320,000 clones, about 93% of which appear only once. The sample here was peripheral blood, taken 4 to 5 months after surgery. The receptors stem from a boy younger than two with tuberous sclerosis and intractable seizures.

This sequence joins TRBV6-9 and TRBJ2-5, with 8 bases fitting TRBD2. CDR1 is MNHGY and CDR2 is SVAAGI in the germline V gene. After removal of 0 bases from V and 4 bases from J, the junction contained 4 bases not matched to a gene. The CDR3 is made up of 15 amino acids. The CDR3 bases are TGTGCCAGCAGTTATTCTAGCGGGGTAGGAGAGACCCAGTACTTC. Protein sequence: CASSYSSGVGETQYF.

The chain carries TRBV23-1 and TRBJ2-7; a possible D gene is TRBD2 (5 bases). TRBV23-1 has ORF status, its function being uncertain. There are 17 residues in the CDR3. V was trimmed by 2 bases and J by 6 bases, leaving 23 bases between them. The CDR3 sequence: CASSQSSLGPGCSEQYF. The CDR3 nucleotides read TGCGCCAGCAGTCAAAGCAGTTTGGGTCCGGGGTGCTCCGAGCAGTACTTC.

The chain couples TRBV10-3 to TRBJ1-1; D unresolved. CDR1 and CDR2 (germline): ENHRY, SYGVKD. The germline V and J ends were trimmed by 6 bases and 0 bases, with 8 bases remaining between them. The CDR3 length is 13 residues. The CDR3 DNA follows: TGTGCCATCAGGGATATCATGAACACTGAAGCTTTCTTT. Translated: CAIRDIMNTEAFF.

A few counts support this clone. V gene TRBV2 combines with J gene TRBJ2-1; TRBD1 aligns across 8 bases. The germline CDR1 and CDR2 sequences are SNHLY and FYNNEI. The CDR3 length is 15 residues. Trimming removed 6 bases from V and 4 bases from J; junction bases left unmatched: 8. The CDR3 DNA follows: TGTGCCAGCAGGCTCGACAGGGGCCAATACAATGAGCAGTTCTTC. It encodes CASRLDRGQYNEQFF.

V is TRBV5-4 and J is TRBJ2-7; D gene unclear. Trimming cost V 3 bases and J 3 bases, with 16 bases left between them. Germline lookup yields CDR1 SGHNT and CDR2 YYREEE (reference sequence). The CDR3 runs 15 residues. CDR3 loop: CASSSPQGLGYEQYF. In DNA, the CDR3 is TGTGCCAGCAGCTCGCCTCAAGGGTTAGGCTACGAGCAGTACTTC.

The sample holds one count of this clone. This chain links TRBV19 with TRBJ2-2; D gene unclear. This CDR3 spans 14 amino acids. V was shortened by 5 bases and J by 0 bases, with 7 bases between the two germline ends. Germline V gives CDR1 LNHDA, CDR2 SQIVND (reference sequence). The CDR3: CASSFETNTGELFF. DNA of the CDR3: TGTGCCAGTAGTTTTGAGACGAACACCGGGGAGCTGTTTTTT.

The rearrangement uses TRBV5-1 and TRBJ2-7, with TRBD1 identical over 12 bases. CDR1 and CDR2 from the germline V gene are SGHRS and YFSETQ. The CDR3 loop spans 17 amino acids. V lost 0 bases, J lost 3 bases, and 7 bases stayed unmatched. The CDR3 DNA follows: TGCGCCAGCAGCTTGGTAGCCGGGACAGGGGGCTTCTACGAGCAGTACTTC. This codes for CASSLVAGTGGFYEQYF.

CDR3 in DNA: TGTGCCAGCAGCCAGGCCCGGTCGAATGGAAACACCATATATTTT. The encoded protein is CASSQARSNGNTIYF. The chain joins TRBV3-1 (or the pseudogene TRBV3-2) to TRBJ1-3; D is ambiguous. V lost 3 bases and J lost 3, with 12 bases in between. The CDR3 consists of 15 residues. Per the germline V gene, CDR1 is LGHDT and CDR2 is YNNKEL (reference sequence).

The V call is TRBV4-1, the J call TRBJ2-3; D unclear. Trimming took off 1 base at V and 10 bases at J, with 18 bases between the two ends. The CDR3 loop spans 15 amino acids. Germline V CDR1 and CDR2: MGHRA, YSYEKL. The CDR3 loop reads CASSQAHPVVLPQYF. CDR3 coding DNA: TGCGCCAGCAGCCAAGCCCACCCCGTTGTGTTACCGCAGTATTTT.

The chain recombines TRBV3-1 (or the pseudogene TRBV3-2) with TRBJ1-3; 10 bases are shared with TRBD1. Germline V CDR1 and CDR2: LGHDT, YNNKEL (reference sequence). V was pared by 4 bases and J by 4 bases, with 7 bases of the junction left unmatched. This CDR3 region has 16 residues. In nucleotides, the CDR3 is TGTGCCAGCAGCCGGAACGACAGGGGGCTAGGAAACACCATATATTTT. This encodes CASSRNDRGLGNTIYF.

The gene calls are TRBV5-5 and TRBJ2-2, with 14 bases matching TRBD2. After removal of 4 bases from V and 7 bases from J, the junction contained 6 bases not matched to a gene. CDR3 length: 16 residues. Germline-derived CDR1 and CDR2 are SGHKS and YYEKEE (reference sequence). CDR3 nucleotides: TGTGCCAGCAGCCTCGGGACTAGCGGGAGAGTCGGGGAGCTGTTTTTT. Translated: CASSLGTSGRVGELFF.

The chain uses TRBV29-1 and TRBJ2-5; TRBD2 aligns across 13 bases. The CDR3 is made up of 12 amino acids. CDR1 SQVTM and CDR2 ANQGSEA come from the germline V gene. J gave up 8 bases and V 8 bases, and 5 bases lay outside the gene matches. This CDR3 is CSTRTSGSTQYF. CDR3 DNA: TGCAGCACCCGGACTAGCGGGAGTACCCAGTACTTC.

The V and J genes are TRBV7-3 and TRBJ2-7; the D gene is possibly TRBD2 (6 bases). Per the germline V gene, CDR1 is SGHTA and CDR2 is FQGTGA. V gave up 3 bases and J gave up 4 bases, with 13 bases separating them. The CDR3 is 14 residues long. The CDR3 reads CASSLGLEGYEQYF. Written as DNA, the CDR3 is TGTGCCAGCAGCTTGGGACTCGAAGGGTACGAGCAGTACTTC.

The chain recombines TRBV7-9 with TRBJ2-2; D uncertain. V was clipped by 5 bases and J by 3 bases, with 16 bases between them. Germline values: CDR1 SEHNR, CDR2 FQNEAQ (reference sequence). This CDR3 has 16 amino acids. As DNA, the CDR3 is TGTGCCAGCAGCCCCTTAGGTGCTAGGCACACCGGGGAGCTGTTTTTT. Protein: CASSPLGARHTGELFF.

The rearrangement joins TRBV15 to TRBJ1-3, with D uncertain. Germline V gene sequence: CDR1 LNHNV, CDR2 YYDKDF (reference sequence). The germline V and J ends were trimmed by 5 bases and 4 bases, with 9 bases remaining between them. The CDR3 consists of 13 residues. CDR3 residues: CATSVREGNTIYF. CDR3 DNA sequence: TGTGCCACCAGCGTTAGGGAGGGAAACACCATATATTTT.

This chain links TRBV6-5 with TRBJ2-5, with no clear D. The CDR3 has 14 residues. V was shortened by 7 bases and J by 1 base, with 13 bases between the two germline ends. Germline V gene sequence: CDR1 MNHEY, CDR2 SVGAGI. The CDR3 nucleotides read TGTGCCAGCATCTACGGCACAGCCCAAGAGACCCAGTACTTC. Its translation: CASIYGTAQETQYF.

This clone has just one count. The V call is TRBV18, the J call TRBJ2-7; TRBD1 might be the D (5 bases). Trimming removed 5 bases at V and 6 bases at J, with 11 bases between. The germline CDR1 and CDR2 sequences are KGHSH and LQKENI. This CDR3 has 12 amino acids. DNA for the CDR3: TGTGCCAGCTCAAGGGGTCCAGGCGAGCAGTACTTC. Residues: CASSRGPGEQYF.

The CDR3, as DNA: TGTGCCAGCAGCAGCGACAGGGGGCCGTCTTACGAGCAGTACTTC. Its protein product is CASSSDRGPSYEQYF. The rearrangement joins TRBV5-4 to TRBJ2-7; TRBD1 aligns across 10 bases. The germline V gene has CDR1 SGHNT and CDR2 YYREEE (reference sequence). The CDR3 sequence is 15 residues long. The V and J ends lost 4 bases and 4 bases, in that order; junction bases with no gene match: 8.

The DNA for the CDR3 is TGTGCCAGCAGCTTTCGGACTAGCGGGGATTCCTCCTACGAGCAGTACTTC. As protein: CASSFRTSGDSSYEQYF. The chain combines TRBV21-1 with TRBJ2-7; the table's D call TRBD2 went unverified against the DNA. TRBV21-1 is annotated as a pseudogene. The CDR3 length is 17 residues.

The rearrangement links TRBV19 to TRBJ2-2; no firm D call. Trimming took 6 bases from V and 2 from J, leaving 13 bases between them. CDR1 and CDR2 (germline): LNHDA, SQIVND (reference sequence). The CDR3 has 15 residues. The CDR3 DNA follows: TGTGCCAGTAGAAACCCGGGTACAAACACCGGGGAGCTGTTTTTT. Encoded protein: CASRNPGTNTGELFF. Full variable domain (outside the CDR3, taken from reference TRBV19 and TRBJ2-2): DGGITQSPKYLFRKEGQNVTLSCEQNLNHDAMYWYRQDPGQGLRLIYYSQIVNDFQKGDIAEGYSVSREKKESFPLTVTSAQKNPTAFYLCASRNPGTNTGELFFGEGSRLTVL.

This sequence joins TRBV18 and TRBJ1-6; a weak D match, TRBD1 (5 bases). Deletions cut 3 bases from V and 9 bases from J, with 15 bases between. CDR1 is KGHSH, CDR2 LQKENI, per germline. CDR3 length: 15 amino acids. The DNA for the CDR3 is TGTGCCAGCTCACCGGGGCCAGGGACTTTTTCACCCCTCCACTTT. This sequence encodes CASSPGPGTFSPLHF.

This rearrangement joins TRBV15 to TRBJ1-3; TRBD1 is a possible D gene (6 bases). CDR3 length equals 15 residues. Trimming took 0 bases from V and 4 from J, leaving 10 bases between them. Germline loops: CDR1 LNHNV, CDR2 YYDKDF (reference sequence). The CDR3 here is CATSRDRGTGNTIYF. Here the CDR3 DNA reads TGTGCCACCAGCAGAGATCGTGGGACAGGAAACACCATATATTTT.

V is TRBV6-5 and J is TRBJ2-7; D is uncertain. The germline CDR1 and CDR2 sequences are MNHEY and SVGAGI. The CDR3 has 12 residues. The germline V and J ends were trimmed by 4 bases and 3 bases, with 7 bases remaining between them. The CDR3 nucleotides read TGTGCCAGCAGTTCCGAGAGCTACGAGCAGTACTTC. Its translation: CASSSESYEQYF.